A selection of T cell receptor beta chains follows, all from one sample in a study of memory CD4+ T cells and cytomegalovirus serostatus. This table comes from immunoSEQ multiplex PCR, and its TCRdb copy is limited to in-frame clones, with some not included. Of around 63,000 clones in the sample, about three quarters were seen once. Sequenced: memory CD4+ T cells from blood. Receptor source: an adult in good health and CMV-seropositive. The CDR3 runs from the conserved cysteine through the conserved F or W. The D gene is left open where the match is weak. Clone size is shown for a subset of rows, as once, few, many or a class of expanded clone.

abundance	d_gene	j_gene	v_gene	CDR3aa	CDR3nt
NA	TRBD1	TRBJ1-1	TRBV10-3	CASRNRGYTEAFF	TGTGCCAGCAGAAACAGGGGATACACTGAAGCTTTCTTT
once	NA	TRBJ2-1	TRBV28	CASSEGDRYNEQFF	TGTGCCAGCAGTGAAGGGGACCGATACAATGAGCAGTTCTTC
once	NA	TRBJ1-2	TRBV9	CASSLEGWSGYTF	TGTGCCAGCAGCCTCGAGGGATGGAGTGGCTACACCTTC
medium-sized	NA	TRBJ2-2	TRBV1	CTSSHGSYTGELFF	TGCACCAGCAGCCATGGTAGCTACACCGGGGAGCTGTTTTTT
NA	NA	TRBJ2-5	TRBV2	CASLNLVFQETQYF	TGTGCCAGCCTCAACCTTGTCTTCCAAGAGACCCAGTACTTC
NA	NA	TRBJ1-2	TRBV11-1	CASSLASRDSYGYTF	TGTGCCAGCAGCTTAGCCAGCAGGGACTCCTATGGCTACACCTTC
few	TRBD2	TRBJ2-1	TRBV14	CASSRLTSGSLEQFF	TGTGCCAGCAGCCGATTGACTAGCGGGAGTCTTGAGCAGTTCTTC
NA	NA	TRBJ2-3	TRBV19	CASSMTGTSTDTQYF	TGTGCCAGTAGTATGACAGGGACTAGCACAGATACGCAGTATTTT
NA	TRBD1	TRBJ2-6	TRBV5-1	CASSFLGGEAGANVLTF	TGCGCCAGCAGCTTCTTAGGGGGCGAGGCTGGGGCCAACGTCCTGACTTTC
NA	TRBD1	TRBJ1-2	TRBV18	CASSPAGGAGYTF	TGTGCCAGCTCACCCGCAGGGGGCGCAGGCTACACCTTC
NA	NA	TRBJ1-2	TRBV6-1	CASSERWNGGYTF	TGTGCCAGCAGTGAACGATGGAACGGGGGCTACACCTTC
NA	NA	TRBJ2-7	TRBV28	CASSSPGGGGFSYEQYF	TGTGCCAGCAGTTCCCCCGGGGGAGGGGGGTTTAGCTACGAGCAGTACTTC
NA	NA	TRBJ2-6	TRBV7-3	CASSQLSGANVLTF	TGTGCCAGCAGCCAGCTCTCTGGGGCCAACGTCCTGACTTTC
NA	NA	TRBJ2-3	TRBV5-1	CASSFGSTVATDTQYF	TGCGCCAGCAGCTTTGGCTCGACCGTCGCTACAGATACGCAGTATTTT
few	NA	TRBJ2-2	TRBV6-5	CASSYLTGELFF	TGTGCCAGCAGTTACCTCACCGGGGAGCTGTTTTTT
NA	TRBD1	TRBJ1-2	TRBV6-6	CASNPVGQGDYGYTF	TGTGCCAGCAACCCAGTAGGGCAGGGGGACTATGGCTACACCTTC
once	NA	TRBJ2-5	TRBV7-7	CASSTGLAGETQYF	TGTGCTAGCAGCACGGGACTGGCGGGAGAGACCCAGTACTTC
NA	TRBD1	TRBJ1-6	TRBV5-1	CASSRGEQGAYNSPLHF	TGCGCCAGCAGCCGCGGAGAACAGGGGGCGTATAATTCACCCCTCCACTTT
NA	TRBD1	TRBJ2-5	TRBV15	CATSRDGTGGETQYF	TGTGCCACCAGCAGAGATGGGACAGGGGGGGAGACCCAGTACTTC
NA	TRBD1	TRBJ2-2	TRBV10-2	CASRTGSDTGELFF	TGCGCCAGCAGGACAGGGTCCGACACCGGGGAGCTGTTTTTT
NA	NA	TRBJ2-1	TRBV18	CASSGGVSGTDEQFF	TGTGCCAGCTCAGGGGGAGTCTCGGGTACGGATGAGCAGTTCTTC
NA	NA	TRBJ1-2	TRBV28	CASSGPNYGYTF	TGTGCCAGCAGTGGACCTAACTATGGCTACACCTTC
NA	NA	TRBJ2-2	TRBV11-3	CASSLALVGVAGNTGELFF	TGTGCCAGCAGCTTAGCTCTAGTGGGAGTAGCAGGGAACACCGGGGAGCTGTTTTTT
NA	TRBD1	TRBJ1-4	TRBV7-9	CASSRTGGSEKLFF	TGTGCCAGCAGCCGTACAGGGGGGAGTGAAAAACTGTTTTTT
NA	TRBD1	TRBJ1-2	TRBV2	CASSNQGAYGYTF	TGTGCCAGCAGTAATCAGGGGGCGTATGGCTACACCTTC
few	NA	TRBJ1-2	TRBV19	CASSMEINYGYTF	TGTGCCAGTAGTATGGAGATTAACTATGGCTACACCTTC
once	NA	TRBJ1-1	TRBV7-3	CASSFEPNTEAFF	TGTGCCAGCAGCTTCGAGCCGAACACTGAAGCTTTCTTT
NA	NA	TRBJ2-2	TRBV28	CASSLGPRTGELFF	TGTGCCAGCAGTTTGGGCCCGCGCACCGGGGAGCTGTTTTTT
NA	NA	TRBJ2-3	TRBV5-4	CASSLEQGLTDTQYF	TGTGCCAGCAGCTTGGAGCAAGGGTTGACAGATACGCAGTATTTT
NA	TRBD1	TRBJ2-2	TRBV28	CASSLAAITGGTGELFF	TGTGCCAGCAGTTTAGCGGCTATCACAGGGGGCACCGGGGAGCTGTTTTTT
many	NA	TRBJ1-2	TRBV30	CAWRDRRFFGYTF	TGTGCCTGGAGAGACAGGAGGTTTTTTGGCTACACCTTC
NA	NA	TRBJ1-5	TRBV4-2	CASSQDLSSNQPQHF	TGTGCCAGCAGCCAAGATTTGAGTAGCAATCAGCCCCAGCATTTT
few	NA	TRBJ2-2	TRBV7-2	CASSFTGELFF	TGTGCCAGCAGCTTCACCGGGGAGCTGTTTTTT
NA	TRBD2	TRBJ2-1	TRBV5-4	CASSLGGRAVSYNEQFF	TGTGCCAGCAGCTTGGGTGGGAGGGCCGTCTCCTACAATGAGCAGTTCTTC
NA	TRBD1	TRBJ1-5	TRBV14	CASSHSGQGDCNQPQHF	TGTGCCAGCAGCCATTCCGGACAGGGCGATTGCAATCAGCCCCAGCATTTT
NA	NA	TRBJ1-5	TRBV14	CASSQGRGGGQPQHF	TGTGCCAGCAGCCAAGGGAGGGGCGGTGGTCAGCCCCAGCATTTT
NA	TRBD1	TRBJ1-2	TRBV6-4	CASNGPTGGVGYGYTF	TGTGCCAGCAACGGCCCTACAGGGGGTGTTGGCTATGGCTACACCTTC
NA	TRBD2	TRBJ2-5	TRBV7-2	CASSLEHGTSGTSGTQYF	TGTGCCAGCAGCTTAGAGCATGGGACTAGCGGGACATCCGGGACCCAGTACTTC
NA	TRBD1	TRBJ2-7	TRBV28	CASSFRTGSYEQYF	TGTGCCAGCAGTTTCAGGACAGGTTCCTACGAGCAGTACTTC
NA	TRBD2	TRBJ2-5	TRBV6-1	CASSEGASGGGTQYF	TGTGCCAGCAGTGAAGGGGCTAGCGGGGGAGGGACCCAGTACTTC
NA	NA	TRBJ2-7	TRBV6-1	CASLATSYEQYF	TGTGCCAGTCTAGCGACCTCCTACGAGCAGTACTTC
NA	NA	TRBJ1-6	TRBV19	CASSIRERNSPLHF	TGTGCCAGTAGTATCAGGGAGAGAAATTCACCCCTCCACTTT
NA	NA	TRBJ2-7	TRBV18	CASSPASQGGEQYF	TGTGCCAGCTCACCAGCGTCACAGGGCGGGGAGCAGTACTTC
once	NA	TRBJ2-7	TRBV21-1	CASSMGHEQYF	TGTGCCAGCAGCATGGGGCACGAGCAGTACTTC
NA	NA	TRBJ2-7	TRBV18	CASSPVGQYPYEQYF	TGTGCCAGCTCACCAGTGGGACAATACCCCTACGAGCAGTACTTC
NA	NA	TRBJ2-3	TRBV5-4	CASSQNPGQEGTDTQYF	TGTGCCAGCAGCCAAAATCCCGGACAGGAGGGGACAGATACGCAGTATTTT
NA	NA	TRBJ1-2	TRBV29-1	CSVEGAPSNYGYTF	TGCAGCGTTGAGGGGGCTCCTTCTAACTATGGCTACACCTTC
NA	NA	TRBJ2-7	TRBV7-9	CASSSDRTYEQYF	TGTGCCAGCAGCTCGGACAGAACCTACGAGCAGTACTTC
once	TRBD1	TRBJ1-2	TRBV18	CASSPPGQGFGYTF	TGTGCCAGCTCACCACCGGGACAGGGTTTTGGCTACACCTTC
NA	TRBD1	TRBJ2-5	TRBV29-1	CSADTGGKTQYF	TGCAGCGCCGATACAGGGGGAAAGACCCAGTACTTC
once	NA	TRBJ2-3	TRBV7-9	CASSFGPINLPTDTQYF	TGTGCCAGCAGCTTCGGACCCATAAACTTGCCCACAGATACGCAGTATTTT
NA	NA	TRBJ1-5	TRBV7-2	CASSLGSGGNQPQHF	TGTGCCAGCAGCTTAGGGTCAGGGGGCAATCAGCCCCAGCATTTT
few	NA	TRBJ2-3	TRBV28	CASSPTLERGDTQYF	TGTGCCAGCAGTCCCACACTAGAGAGGGGGGATACGCAGTATTTT
NA	NA	TRBJ2-5	TRBV28	CASSSHLGAAQETQYF	TGTGCCAGCAGTTCACATCTGGGAGCGGCACAAGAGACCCAGTACTTC